These T cell receptor beta chains were read from a single sample in a study of shared clonotypes between healthy human individuals. TCRdb's copy holds only in-frame clones and misses some; the assay was immunoSEQ multiplex PCR. The sample lists approximately 1.9 million clones, 93% occurring once. The sequenced sample consisted of naive CD8+ T cells from PBMCs. The source of these receptors is a man younger than 35 in good health. Some clones in this sample may be carry-over from other donors' samples. Both conserved end residues are part of each CDR3. D genes are given only for firm matches. Clone sizes are given selectively: once, few, many, or a class where the clone is expanded.

d_call j_call cdr3_length clone_size v_call cdr3_aa cdr3_nt
. TRBJ2-7 14 . TRBV27 CASRAQGISYEQYF TGTGCCAGCCGCGCGCAGGGGATCTCCTACGAGCAGTACTTC
TRBD2 TRBJ2-1 15 . TRBV7-3 CASSLISGSPDEQFF TGTGCCAGCAGCTTAATTAGCGGGAGTCCGGATGAGCAGTTCTTC
TRBD2 TRBJ2-1 17 . TRBV7-9 CASSGLAGGPDLNEQFF TGTGCCAGCAGCGGACTAGCGGGAGGGCCAGACCTTAATGAGCAGTTCTTC
TRBD1 TRBJ1-4 15 . TRBV2 CASRRTGEYNEKLFF TGTGCCAGCAGGCGCACAGGGGAGTACAATGAAAAACTGTTTTTT
. TRBJ1-2 14 . TRBV5-4 CASSLSSGSYGYTF TGTGCCAGCAGCTTGTCCAGCGGGTCCTATGGCTACACCTTC
. TRBJ2-5 15 . TRBV4-2 CASSQVQTPQETQYF TGTGCCAGCAGCCAAGTACAGACCCCCCAAGAGACCCAGTACTTC
. TRBJ2-1 15 . TRBV9 CASSVVGSSYNEQFF TGTGCCAGCAGCGTAGTTGGGAGCTCCTACAATGAGCAGTTCTTC
TRBD2 TRBJ2-7 14 . TRBV7-2 CASSTSGGSYEQYF TGTGCCAGCAGTACTAGCGGGGGCTCCTACGAGCAGTACTTC
TRBD2 TRBJ2-1 15 few TRBV10-3 CAISDGTSGYNEQFF TGTGCCATCAGTGACGGGACTAGCGGCTACAATGAGCAGTTCTTC
TRBD1 TRBJ2-1 16 . TRBV28 CASSLLTGSSYNEQFF TGTGCCAGCAGTTTATTGACAGGGAGCTCCTACAATGAGCAGTTCTTC
TRBD2 TRBJ2-7 16 . TRBV19 CATMSVFVAGISEQYF TGTGCCACCATGTCGGTGTTCGTAGCGGGAATAAGCGAGCAGTACTTC
. TRBJ2-7 14 . TRBV7-9 CASSSWTDSYEQYF TGTGCCAGCAGCTCATGGACAGACTCCTACGAGCAGTACTTC
. TRBJ2-5 15 . TRBV28 CASSLGGSPGETQYF TGTGCCAGCAGTTTAGGGGGGAGCCCTGGCGAGACCCAGTACTTC
TRBD1 TRBJ1-5 16 few TRBV19 CASRNTGGGGNQPQHF TGTGCCAGTAGGAATACAGGGGGCGGGGGCAATCAGCCCCAGCATTTT
TRBD1 TRBJ2-7 14 . TRBV7-3 CASSQTGGSYEQYF TGTGCCAGCAGCCAAACAGGGGGCTCCTACGAGCAGTACTTC
. TRBJ2-6 17 . TRBV27 CASSFVGTNSGANVLTF TGTGCCAGCAGTTTTGTGGGAACGAACTCTGGGGCCAACGTCCTGACTTTC
. TRBJ2-3 16 . TRBV2 CASSDVWNPSTDTQYF TGTGCCAGCAGTGATGTCTGGAACCCTAGCACAGATACGCAGTATTTT
. TRBJ2-2 16 . TRBV11-3 CASSRRSTLGTGELFF TGTGCCAGCAGCCGTCGGTCGACCCTCGGGACCGGGGAGCTGTTTTTT
TRBD2 TRBJ2-7 15 once TRBV27 CASSIGAGGPREQYF TGTGCCAGCAGTATCGGTGCGGGAGGGCCTCGGGAGCAGTACTTC
TRBD1 TRBJ1-4 15 . TRBV11-2 CASSSRGTDAEKLFF TGTGCCAGCAGCTCCCGTGGGACAGATGCCGAAAAACTGTTTTTT
. TRBJ2-7 16 . TRBV6-6 CASSAGRGSFSYEQYF TGTGCCAGCAGTGCGGGAAGGGGGTCGTTCTCCTACGAGCAGTACTTC
TRBD2 TRBJ2-3 17 . TRBV9 CASSAGILAGNTDTQYF TGTGCCAGCAGCGCCGGAATACTAGCGGGCAACACAGATACGCAGTATTTT
TRBD1 TRBJ1-1 15 . TRBV13 CASSPWGQGDTEAFF TGTGCCAGCAGCCCGTGGGGACAGGGGGACACTGAAGCTTTCTTT
TRBD2 TRBJ2-7 14 . TRBV28 CASSPGGEGYEQYF TGTGCCAGCAGTCCCGGAGGGGAGGGGTACGAGCAGTACTTC
TRBD2 TRBJ2-1 19 . TRBV7-9 CASSSPGLAGGPANNEQFF TGTGCCAGCAGCTCCCCGGGACTAGCGGGAGGGCCCGCGAACAATGAGCAGTTCTTC
TRBD2 TRBJ2-7 20 . TRBV7-6 CASSSAPPGLAGGPLDEQYF TGTGCCAGCAGCTCCGCGCCACCGGGACTAGCGGGAGGGCCTCTGGACGAGCAGTACTTC